This T cell receptor beta chain is drawn from a study of Graves' ophthalmopathy and Graves' hyperthyroidism. Germline V gene lookup returns CDR1 LNHDA and CDR2 SQIVND (reference sequence). The CDR3 totals 15 residues. V lost 3 bases, J lost 3 bases, and 15 bases lay in between. This clonotype was detected ten times or more. From RNA, the CDR3 regions of TCR beta chains were amplified and sequenced. HTBI primers served in a first-round RT-PCR, which a second-round multiplex PCR followed. Via MiXCR, TCRdb re-called the multiplex PCR reads, giving one row per CDR3 protein. This table holds hundreds of thousands of distinct CDR3 sequences, 20% to 25% found once.

The source of this sequence is a woman aged 18 to 35 with stable Graves' hyperthyroidism. Some clones in this sample may be carry-over from other donors' samples. The specimen sequenced was peripheral blood. The chain combines TRBV19 with TRBJ2-7, with D perhaps matching TRBD1 or TRBD2 (5 bases each). CDR3 sequence: CASSILSGRSYEQYF. The CDR3 nucleotides read TGTGCCAGTAGTATCTTGTCAGGGAGAAGCTACGAGCAGTACTTC.